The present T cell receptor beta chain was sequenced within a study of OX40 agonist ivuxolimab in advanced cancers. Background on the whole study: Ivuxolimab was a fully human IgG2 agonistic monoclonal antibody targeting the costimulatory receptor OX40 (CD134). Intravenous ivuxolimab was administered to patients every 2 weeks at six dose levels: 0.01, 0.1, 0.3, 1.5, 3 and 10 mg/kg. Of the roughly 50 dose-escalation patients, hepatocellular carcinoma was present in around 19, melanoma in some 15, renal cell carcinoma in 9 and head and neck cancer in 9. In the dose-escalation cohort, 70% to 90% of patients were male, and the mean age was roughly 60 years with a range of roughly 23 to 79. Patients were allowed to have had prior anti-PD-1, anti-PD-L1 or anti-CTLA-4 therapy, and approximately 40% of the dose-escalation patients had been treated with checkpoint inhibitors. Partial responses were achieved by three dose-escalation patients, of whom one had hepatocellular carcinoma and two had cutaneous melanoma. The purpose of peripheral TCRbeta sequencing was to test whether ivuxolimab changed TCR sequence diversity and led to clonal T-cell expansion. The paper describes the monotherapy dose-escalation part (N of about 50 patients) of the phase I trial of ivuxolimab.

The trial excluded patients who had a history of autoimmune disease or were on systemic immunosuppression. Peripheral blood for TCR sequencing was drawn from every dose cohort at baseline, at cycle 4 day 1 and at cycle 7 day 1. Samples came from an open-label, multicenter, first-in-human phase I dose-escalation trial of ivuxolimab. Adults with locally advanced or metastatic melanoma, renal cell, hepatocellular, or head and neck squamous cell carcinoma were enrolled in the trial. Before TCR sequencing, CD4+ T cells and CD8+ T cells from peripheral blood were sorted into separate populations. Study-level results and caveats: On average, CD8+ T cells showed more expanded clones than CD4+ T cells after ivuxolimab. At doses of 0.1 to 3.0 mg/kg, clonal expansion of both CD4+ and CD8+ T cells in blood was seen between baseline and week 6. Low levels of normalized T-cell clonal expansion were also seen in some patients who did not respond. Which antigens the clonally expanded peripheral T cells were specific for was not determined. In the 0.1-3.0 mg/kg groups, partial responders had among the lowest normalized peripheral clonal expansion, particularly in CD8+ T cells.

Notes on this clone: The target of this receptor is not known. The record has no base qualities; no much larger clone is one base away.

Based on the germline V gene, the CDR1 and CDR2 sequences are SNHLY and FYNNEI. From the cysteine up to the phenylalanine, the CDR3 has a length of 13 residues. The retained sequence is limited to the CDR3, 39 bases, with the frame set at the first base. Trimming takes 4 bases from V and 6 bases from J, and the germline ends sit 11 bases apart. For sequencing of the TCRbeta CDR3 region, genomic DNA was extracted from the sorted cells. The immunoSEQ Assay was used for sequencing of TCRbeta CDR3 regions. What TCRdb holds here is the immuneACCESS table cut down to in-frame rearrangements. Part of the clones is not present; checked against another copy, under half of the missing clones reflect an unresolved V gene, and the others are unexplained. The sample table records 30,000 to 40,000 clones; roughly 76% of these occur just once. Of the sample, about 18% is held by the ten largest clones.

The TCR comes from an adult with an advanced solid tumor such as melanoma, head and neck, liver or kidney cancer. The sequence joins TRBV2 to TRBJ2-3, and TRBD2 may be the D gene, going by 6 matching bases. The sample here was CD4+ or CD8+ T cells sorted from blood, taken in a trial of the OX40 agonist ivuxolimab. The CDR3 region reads CASSASRDDTQYF. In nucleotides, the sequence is TGTGCCAGCAGTGCATCGCGGGACGATACGCAGTATTTT. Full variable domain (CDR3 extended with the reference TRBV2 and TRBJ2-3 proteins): EPEVTQTPSHQVTQMGQEVILRCVPISNHLYFYWYRQILGQKVEFLVSFYNNEISEKSEIFDDQFSVERPDGSNFTLKIRSTKLEDSAMYFCASSASRDDTQYFGPGTRLTVL.